What follows is one T cell receptor (beta chain) and its context. Its target is unknown. The entry originates in a study of cytotoxic CD8 clonotypes in ibrutinib-treated CLL. Study-level information: Mean per-sample yields comprised 255,043 productive templates and approximately 97,000 productive rearrangements. Findings and limits, study-wide: Clonotypes that were public were uncommon, and they contracted or stayed stable on treatment.

Measured with immunoSEQ multiplex PCR; TCRdb has only the in-frame clones, and not every one. The sample has approximately 50,000 clones, roughly 71% seen once. The ends were cut back, 4 bases at V and 5 bases at J, with 5 bases in the middle. Germline V gene lookup returns CDR1 SQVTM and CDR2 ANQGSEA. This CDR3 is 11 amino acids long. The chain couples TRBV29-1 to TRBJ1-4; unclear D gene. The receptor was isolated from a human donor with chronic lymphocytic leukemia. The input for sequencing was PBMCs, taken after 12 months of ibrutinib treatment. For the CDR3, the DNA is TGCAGCGTTGTAGTAAATGAAAAACTGTTTTTT. Translation gives CSVVVNEKLFF.